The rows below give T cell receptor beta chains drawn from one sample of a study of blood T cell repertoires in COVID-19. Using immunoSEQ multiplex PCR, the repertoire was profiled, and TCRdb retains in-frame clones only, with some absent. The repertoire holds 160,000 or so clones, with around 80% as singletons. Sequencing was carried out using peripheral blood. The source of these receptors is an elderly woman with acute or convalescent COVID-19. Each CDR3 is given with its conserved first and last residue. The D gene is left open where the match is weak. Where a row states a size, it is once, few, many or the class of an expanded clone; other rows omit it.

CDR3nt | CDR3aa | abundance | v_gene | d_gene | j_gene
TGTGCCTGGAGAACCGCAGCGGACTATGGCTACACCTTC | CAWRTAADYGYTF | NA | TRBV30 | NA | TRBJ1-2
TGTGCCAGCAGTGAGACGGGACAGTTGAATGAAAAACTGTTTTTT | CASSETGQLNEKLFF | NA | TRBV6-1 | TRBD1 | TRBJ1-4
TGTGCCAGCAGCTCTCGGGTAGCGGGGGCCACAGATACGCAGTATTTT | CASSSRVAGATDTQYF | NA | TRBV11-1 | TRBD2 | TRBJ2-3
TGCGCCAGCAGCTTGGCCGGGACTAGAGAGAATGAGCAGTTCTTC | CASSLAGTRENEQFF | NA | TRBV5-1 | TRBD2 | TRBJ2-1
TGCGCCAGCAGCTTGGGGGGGACTGACTCTGGAAACACCATATATTTT | CASSLGGTDSGNTIYF | NA | TRBV5-1 | NA | TRBJ1-3
TGTGCCAGTAGTATGGGGCCAAGGAGCGAGCAGTACTTC | CASSMGPRSEQYF | NA | TRBV19 | NA | TRBJ2-7
TGTGCCAGCAGTTTGGTGAGGACAGATACGCAGTATTTT | CASSLVRTDTQYF | once | TRBV27 | NA | TRBJ2-3
TGTGCCTGGTACAGGGACCCTGGAAACACCATATATTTT | CAWYRDPGNTIYF | NA | TRBV30 | NA | TRBJ1-3
TGTGCCAGCAGCCAAGATGGGCAGGGGAGCACTGAAGCTTTCTTT | CASSQDGQGSTEAFF | NA | TRBV3-1/TRBV3-2 | NA | TRBJ1-1
TGTGCCTGGGTCAGGTGGGAGACCCAGTACTTC | CAWVRWETQYF | NA | TRBV30 | NA | TRBJ2-5
TGCGCCAGCAGCTTGGAACTTTCAGGGTTGGGCACTGAAGCTTTCTTT | CASSLELSGLGTEAFF | NA | TRBV5-1 | NA | TRBJ1-1
TGTGCCAGCACGGGGATGAGACATTCACCCCTCCACTTT | CASTGMRHSPLHF | NA | TRBV28 | NA | TRBJ1-6
TGCGCCAGCAGCCGGGTCAGGGTGAACACTGAAGCTTTCTTT | CASSRVRVNTEAFF | NA | TRBV4-1 | NA | TRBJ1-1
TGTGCCAGCAGCTTACAGGGGGCAGAAGGCTACACCTTC | CASSLQGAEGYTF | once | TRBV5-8 | TRBD1 | TRBJ1-2
TGTGCCAGCAGCTCCTCAGGGGGCGCGGGCTATGGCTACACCTTC | CASSSSGGAGYGYTF | NA | TRBV7-3 | TRBD1 | TRBJ1-2